The source of this TCR beta chain is a study of cytomegalovirus exposure and HLA in healthy donors. Findings and limits, study-wide: Later analysis identified several of the most significant clusters that appeared linked to common viral pathogens. Some V segments could not be told apart, so they were left out, TRBV6-2 and TRBV6-3 among them. In a later analysis, V- and J-gene trimming of beta chains associated with a DCLRE1C missense variant, replicated independently.

The CDR3 is 15 amino acids. CDR1 and CDR2 (germline): SGHTA, FQGNSA. V shed 5 bases, J shed 1 base, and the junction held 4 bases outside the gene matches. PCR primers comprised 60 Vbeta and 13 Jbeta primers. Profiling relied on immunoSEQ multiplex PCR, and the TCRdb table lists in-frame clones only, not all of them. The sample contains some 150,000 clones, approximately 82% of which appear only once. As for this clone: Antigen unknown.

This clonotype originated in a woman between 40 and 50 years old in good health and CMV-seronegative. Sequencing was carried out using PBMCs. The chain recombines TRBV7-2 with TRBJ2-1, with TRBD1 identical over 8 bases. CDR3 nucleotides: TGTGCCAGCAGCACCTGGACAGGGTCCTACAATGAGCAGTTCTTC. It specifies CASSTWTGSYNEQFF.